This paragraph reports one T cell receptor (beta chain). What it recognizes is unknown. The data are from a study of radiation and T cells in renal cell carcinoma. The time point was: baseline pretreatment blood. The treatment is: 15 Gy SBRT to primary tumor, nephrectomy 4 weeks later. Clear cell pathology was present in this patient's renal cell carcinoma. CDR1 and CDR2 from the germline V gene are LNHNV and YYDKDF (reference sequence). The J segment lost 5 bases and the V segment lost 9 bases, leaving 11 bases of the junction unmatched. CDR3 length: 14 residues. Some clones are missing from TCRdb's copy, which holds only in-frame ones; the method was immunoSEQ multiplex PCR. The repertoire holds about 49,000 clones, with around 83% as singletons. Study-level findings and limits: Top tumor clonotypes rose in blood 2 weeks post-radiation, then contracted.

The source material was blood, sampled from a patient whose treatment included radiotherapy and nephrectomy. This TCR derives from a woman between 65 and 79 years old with renal cell carcinoma. The chain employs TRBV15 and TRBJ2-7, with 9 positions matching TRBD1. The CDR3 region is CATNLGQGSNEQYF. Here the CDR3 DNA reads TGTGCCACGAACCTCGGACAGGGGTCCAACGAGCAGTACTTC. Full variable domain (outside the CDR3, taken from reference TRBV15 and TRBJ2-7): DAMVIQNPRYQVTQFGKPVTLSCSQTLNHNVMYWYQQKSSQAPKLLFHYYDKDFNNEADTPDNFQSRRPNTSFCFLDIRSPGLGDTAMYLCATNLGQGSNEQYFGPGTRLTVT.